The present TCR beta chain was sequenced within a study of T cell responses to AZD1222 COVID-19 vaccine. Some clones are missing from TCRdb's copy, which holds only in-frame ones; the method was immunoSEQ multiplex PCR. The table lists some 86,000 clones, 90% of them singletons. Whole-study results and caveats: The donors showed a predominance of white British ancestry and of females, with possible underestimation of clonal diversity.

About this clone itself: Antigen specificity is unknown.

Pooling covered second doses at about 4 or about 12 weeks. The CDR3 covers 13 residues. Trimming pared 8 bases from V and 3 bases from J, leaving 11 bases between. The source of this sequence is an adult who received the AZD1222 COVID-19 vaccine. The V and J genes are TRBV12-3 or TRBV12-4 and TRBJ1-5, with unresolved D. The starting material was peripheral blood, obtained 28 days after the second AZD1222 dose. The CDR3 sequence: CASVRQINQPQHF. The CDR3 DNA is TGTGCCAGCGTAAGGCAGATCAATCAGCCCCAGCATTTT.